These T cell receptor beta chains were read from a single sample in a study of CD8 T cells in Susac syndrome. TCRdb reanalysed the immunoSEQ multiplex PCR reads using MiXCR and keeps one entry per CDR3 protein. There are 70,000 or so distinct CDR3 sequences in the sample; approximately 95% occur only once, and 0.24% lies in the top ten. Sequencing input: CD8+ T cells from PBMCs. Receptors were obtained from a human donor in good health. Both conserved end residues are part of each CDR3. Fields, in order: J gene, V gene, clone size, D gene, CDR3 protein. D genes are given only for firm matches. Size values are once, few and many counts, or a class for expanded clones, and some rows have none.

TRBJ1-1,TRBV4-3,.,.,CASSQEGGNTEAFF
TRBJ1-1,TRBV19,.,TRBD1,CASSWQGDTEAFF
TRBJ2-7,TRBV30,.,.,CAWSAGGVDEQYF
TRBJ2-7,TRBV5-6,.,.,CASSGSTGSSSYEQYF
TRBJ2-7,TRBV5-4,.,TRBD1,CASSSGQGISYEQYF
TRBJ2-1,TRBV5-8,once,.,CASSLGQAGLGQFF
TRBJ2-7,TRBV7-3,.,TRBD1,CASSLTGQDEQYF
TRBJ2-2,TRBV6-1,.,.,CARRDKNTGELFF
TRBJ2-7,TRBV5-4,.,TRBD1,CASSHGQGSYEQYF
TRBJ2-2,TRBV29-1,.,TRBD1,CSVSPRDRGPGELFF
TRBJ2-5,TRBV6-5,.,.,CASSSRKGPPLRETQYF
TRBJ1-5,TRBV7-2,few,.,CASSLGLANQPQHF
TRBJ1-1,TRBV5-1,.,.,CASSVGWGMNTEAFF
TRBJ2-7,TRBV6-1,.,.,CASSERGGPYEQYF
TRBJ2-1,TRBV7-9,once,TRBD1,CASSVTGGRWNEQFF
TRBJ1-2,TRBV29-1,.,TRBD1,CSVESAGGGGYTF
TRBJ2-5,TRBV15,.,.,CATSREGPLWTQYF
TRBJ2-3,TRBV9,.,.,CASSVGSGGTGDTQYF
TRBJ1-3,TRBV29-1,once,TRBD1,CSVESDRGPGNTIYF
TRBJ1-5,TRBV12-3/TRBV12-4,.,.,CASSWEEGRGKPQHF
TRBJ2-3,TRBV7-2,.,.,CASSLGLTQYF
TRBJ2-1,TRBV9,.,TRBD2,CASGGDYNEQFF
TRBJ2-1,TRBV7-2,.,.,CASSPRDGGHNEQFF
TRBJ2-1,TRBV5-1,.,TRBD2,CASSSESGGLYNEQFF
TRBJ1-1,TRBV30,.,.,CAWSQVLNTEAFF
TRBJ2-4,TRBV7-2,.,.,CASSRDIENIQYF
TRBJ2-7,TRBV28,few,.,CASTETGLSYEQYF
TRBJ2-3,TRBV4-3,.,.,CASSQDRSGDTQYF
TRBJ2-1,TRBV12-3/TRBV12-4,.,.,CASSYGDEQFF
TRBJ2-5,TRBV3-1,.,.,CASSQDSPGDFWQETQYF
TRBJ2-1,TRBV29-1,.,TRBD2,CSVEIAGVLDEQFF
TRBJ1-4,TRBV3-1,.,.,CASSQVADEKLFF
TRBJ1-6,TRBV30,.,.,CARSVVGGSNSPLHF
TRBJ2-3,TRBV5-1,.,.,CATAGGSSTDTQYF
TRBJ2-3,TRBV6-5,.,.,CASSYTHEDTQYF
TRBJ1-1,TRBV29-1,.,.,CSGAGNTEAFF
TRBJ1-2,TRBV27,.,TRBD1,CASSANRGGNYGYTF
TRBJ2-1,TRBV6-1,.,.,CASFITETNAYNEQFF
TRBJ2-7,TRBV5-1,.,TRBD2,CASSLEGLAFNEQYF
TRBJ1-2,TRBV27,.,.,CASKFGGDYGYTF
TRBJ2-1,TRBV15,.,TRBD2,CATSRDFAGVYNEQFF
TRBJ2-1,TRBV24-1,.,.,CATQDSYNEQFF
TRBJ2-2,TRBV19,once,.,CASSGGGSYTGELFF
TRBJ2-1,TRBV12-3/TRBV12-4,.,.,CASSLGSPEQFF
TRBJ1-3,TRBV5-1,.,.,CASTGTGGGNTIYF
TRBJ2-5,TRBV9,.,TRBD1,CASSVQGAPGETQYF
TRBJ1-1,TRBV30,.,.,CAWAAMNTEAFF
TRBJ1-5,TRBV28,once,.,CASSLQGNSQPQHF
TRBJ1-4,TRBV9,few,.,CASSVGQTNEKLFF
TRBJ1-4,TRBV28,.,TRBD1,CASTIETGTGVEKLFF
TRBJ2-3,TRBV27,.,TRBD1,CASSPTLGQTSTDTQYF
TRBJ1-2,TRBV12-5,.,.,CASGLSRDVAF
TRBJ2-1,TRBV30,.,.,CAWSVKRGSEQFF
TRBJ2-7,TRBV2,.,.,CASVSQFSYEQYF
TRBJ2-3,TRBV29-1,.,TRBD2,CSAKRGATDTQYF
TRBJ2-3,TRBV7-9,once,.,CASSFSPRGPTGTDTQYF
TRBJ2-7,TRBV9,.,.,CASSVGSLRSYEQYF
TRBJ1-4,TRBV30,.,.,CALEQEALGGKLFF
TRBJ2-1,TRBV30,.,.,CAWSENNEQFF